This T cell receptor (beta chain) was captured by sequencing in a study of long-term antiretroviral therapy in people with HIV. Germline CDR1 and CDR2: LNHDA and SQIVND (reference sequence). V was trimmed by 10 bases and J by 5 bases, leaving 11 bases between them. The CDR3 totals 11 residues. The authors ran the immunoSEQ assay, v3.0, at survey level. This table comes from immunoSEQ multiplex PCR, and its TCRdb copy is limited to in-frame clones, with some not included. The table records 25,000 to 40,000 clones, around 96% of them present only once. The sample consisted of unsorted PBMCs, taken approximately 6.6 years after starting antiretroviral therapy. The chain couples TRBV19 to TRBJ1-2; D ambiguous. The sequence derives from a young man with HIV. The CDR3 protein is CATSGGYGYTF. The CDR3 DNA follows: TGTGCCACCAGTGGAGGTTATGGCTACACCTTC. Variable domain in full (rest from reference TRBV19 and TRBJ1-2): DGGITQSPKYLFRKEGQNVTLSCEQNLNHDAMYWYRQDPGQGLRLIYYSQIVNDFQKGDIAEGYSVSREKKESFPLTVTSAQKNPTAFYLCATSGGYGYTFGSGTRLTVV.